Described below is a single T cell receptor beta chain sequence and its context. This entry belongs to a study of blood T cell repertoires in COVID-19. Sequencing used immunoSEQ multiplex PCR; TCRdb keeps in-frame clones, though not all of them. Among about 170,000 clones listed, more than 75% were seen once. The CDR3 extends over 14 amino acids. V shed 3 bases and J shed 3 bases, with 9 bases lying between them. CDR1 is SGHRS and CDR2 is YFSETQ in the germline V gene. J is TRBJ1-4 and V is TRBV5-1; D perhaps matches TRBD1 (6 bases). This TCR was sampled from a man aged 60-69 years with COVID-19, enrolled during active disease. The specimen sequenced was peripheral blood. The CDR3 loop reads CASSSDRPNEKLFF. DNA of the CDR3: TGCGCCAGCAGCTCCGACAGGCCTAATGAAAAACTGTTTTTT.